This TCR beta chain was documented in a study of molecular identifiers for immune sequencing clone quantification. Listed TCR primers, together with previously described methods, were used for the bulk TCR libraries. TCRdb ran MiXCR on the PCR reads and lists one entry per CDR3 protein. Altogether about 640,000 distinct CDR3 sequences are present, about 20% being singletons, with the ten largest covering 0.85% to 0.9%. Study outcomes and limitations: For highly expanded clones, sizes could be underestimated when identical TCR molecules share a barcode.

Using a CD8+CD4-CCR7+CD45RA+ phenotype, naive CD8 T cells were sorted. In this sample, this clonotype turned up many times. What it binds is not known. The CDR3 spans 16 residues. The V and J ends lost 0 bases and 0 bases respectively, with 10 bases between them. Source material: naive CD8+ T cells from blood, with Jurkat cell RNA spiked in. Specified subset: FACS-sorted CD8+CD4-CCR7+CD45RA+ naive T cells. The chain combines TRBV12-3 or TRBV12-4 with TRBJ2-3; D unclear. This clonotype was obtained from a human donor in good health. Some libraries in this study had Jurkat cell RNA spiked in. The DNA for the CDR3 is TGTGCCAGCAGTTTAGCGCTTGGCGGTAGCACAGATACGCAGTATTTT. Its translation is CASSLALGGSTDTQYF.